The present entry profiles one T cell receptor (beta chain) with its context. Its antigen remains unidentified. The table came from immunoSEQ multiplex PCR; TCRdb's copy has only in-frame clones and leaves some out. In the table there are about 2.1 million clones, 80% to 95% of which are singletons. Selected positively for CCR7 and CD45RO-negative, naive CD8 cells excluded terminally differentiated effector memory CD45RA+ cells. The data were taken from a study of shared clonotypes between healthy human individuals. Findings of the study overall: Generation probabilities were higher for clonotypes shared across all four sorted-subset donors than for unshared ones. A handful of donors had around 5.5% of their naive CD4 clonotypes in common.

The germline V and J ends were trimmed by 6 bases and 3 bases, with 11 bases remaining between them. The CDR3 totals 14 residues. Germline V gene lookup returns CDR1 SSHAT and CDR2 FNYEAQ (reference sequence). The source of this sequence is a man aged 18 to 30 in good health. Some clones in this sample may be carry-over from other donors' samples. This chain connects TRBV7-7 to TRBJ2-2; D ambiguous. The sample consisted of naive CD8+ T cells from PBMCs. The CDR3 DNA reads TGTGCCAGCAGGTCCCGACCCGACACCGGGGAGCTGTTTTTT. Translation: CASRSRPDTGELFF. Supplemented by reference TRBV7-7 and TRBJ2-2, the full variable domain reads GAGVSQSPRYKVTKRGQDVTLRCDPISSHATLYWYQQALGQGPEFLTYFNYEAQPDKSGLPSDRFSAERPEGSISTLTIQRTEQRDSAMYRCASRSRPDTGELFFGEGSRLTVL.